This TCR beta chain was identified in a study of OX40 agonist ivuxolimab in advanced cancers. With respect to this clone: Its antigen is unknown.

Germline lookup yields CDR1 MNHEY and CDR2 SMNVEV (reference sequence). The CDR3 consists of 17 residues. Trimming took 5 bases from V and 0 from J, leaving 19 bases between them. Notes on the study in general: Relative to CD4+, CD8+ T cells held more expanded clones on average. Low normalized T-cell clonal expansion was also seen in some nonresponders. Both blood CD4+ and CD8+ T cells showed clonal growth by week 6 at 0.1 to 3.0 mg/kg. In the expanded peripheral T cells, antigen specificity was never determined.

The protocol was immunoSEQ multiplex PCR, while the TCRdb copy is restricted to in-frame clones and leaves out a portion. The repertoire consists of approximately 20,000 clones, with 85% to 90% occurring once and the leading ten covering approximately 23%. Sequencing used CD4+ or CD8+ T cells sorted from blood, obtained in a trial of the OX40 agonist ivuxolimab. The TCR was taken from an adult with an advanced solid tumor such as melanoma, head and neck, liver or kidney cancer. The chain is built from TRBV27 and TRBJ2-5, with D possibly being TRBD2 (6 bases). The CDR3: CASSLLTSGGNQETQYF. The CDR3 nucleotides read TGTGCCAGCAGTCTCCTGACTAGTGGGGGAAACCAAGAGACCCAGTACTTC.